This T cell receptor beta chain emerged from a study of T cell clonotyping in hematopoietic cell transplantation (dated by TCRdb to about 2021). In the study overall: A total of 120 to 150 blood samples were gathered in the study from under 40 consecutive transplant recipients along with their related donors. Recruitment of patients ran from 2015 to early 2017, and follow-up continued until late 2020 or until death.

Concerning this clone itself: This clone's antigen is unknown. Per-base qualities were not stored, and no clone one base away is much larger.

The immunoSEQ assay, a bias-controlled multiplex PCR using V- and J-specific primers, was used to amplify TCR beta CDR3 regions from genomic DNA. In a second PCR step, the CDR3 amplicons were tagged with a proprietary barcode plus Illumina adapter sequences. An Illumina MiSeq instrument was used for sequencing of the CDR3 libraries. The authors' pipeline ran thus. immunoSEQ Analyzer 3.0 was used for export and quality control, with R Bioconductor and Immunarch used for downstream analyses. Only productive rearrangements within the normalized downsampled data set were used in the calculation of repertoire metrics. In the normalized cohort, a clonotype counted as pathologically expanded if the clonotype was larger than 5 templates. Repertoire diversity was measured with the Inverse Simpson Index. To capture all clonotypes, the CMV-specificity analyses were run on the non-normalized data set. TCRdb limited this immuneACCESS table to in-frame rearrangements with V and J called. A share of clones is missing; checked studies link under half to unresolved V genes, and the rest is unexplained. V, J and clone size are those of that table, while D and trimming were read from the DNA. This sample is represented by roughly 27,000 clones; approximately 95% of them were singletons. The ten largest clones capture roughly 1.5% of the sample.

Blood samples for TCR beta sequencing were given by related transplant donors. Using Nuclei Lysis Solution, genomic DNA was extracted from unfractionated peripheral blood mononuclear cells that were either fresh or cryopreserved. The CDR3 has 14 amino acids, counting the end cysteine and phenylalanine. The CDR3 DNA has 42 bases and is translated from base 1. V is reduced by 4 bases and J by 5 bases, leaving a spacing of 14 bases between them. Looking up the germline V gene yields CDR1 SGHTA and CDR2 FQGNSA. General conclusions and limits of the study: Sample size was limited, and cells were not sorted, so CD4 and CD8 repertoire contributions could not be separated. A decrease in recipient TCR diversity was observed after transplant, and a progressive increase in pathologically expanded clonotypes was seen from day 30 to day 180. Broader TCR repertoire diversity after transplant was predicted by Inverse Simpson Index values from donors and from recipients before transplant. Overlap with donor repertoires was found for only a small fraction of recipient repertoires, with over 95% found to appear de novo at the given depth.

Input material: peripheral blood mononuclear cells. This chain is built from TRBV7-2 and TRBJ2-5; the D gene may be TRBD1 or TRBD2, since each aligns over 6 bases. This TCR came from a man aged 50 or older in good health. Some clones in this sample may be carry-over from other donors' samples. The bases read TGTGCCAGCAGCTCAGCACAGGGAGGCGAGACCCAGTACTTC. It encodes CASSSAQGGETQYF.